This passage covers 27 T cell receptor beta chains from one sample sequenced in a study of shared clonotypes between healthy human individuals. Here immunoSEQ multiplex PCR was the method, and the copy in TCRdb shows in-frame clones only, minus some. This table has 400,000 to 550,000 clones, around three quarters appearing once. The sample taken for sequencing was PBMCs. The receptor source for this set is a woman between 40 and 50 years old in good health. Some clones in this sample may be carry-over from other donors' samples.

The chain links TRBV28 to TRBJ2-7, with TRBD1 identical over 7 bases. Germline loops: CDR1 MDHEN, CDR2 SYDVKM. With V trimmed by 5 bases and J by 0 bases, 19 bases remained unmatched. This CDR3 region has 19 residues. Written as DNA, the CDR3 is TGTGCCAGCAGTCCCAATTACAGGGGCCCCTGGAGGAGCTCCTACGAGCAGTACTTC. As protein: CASSPNYRGPWRSSYEQYF.

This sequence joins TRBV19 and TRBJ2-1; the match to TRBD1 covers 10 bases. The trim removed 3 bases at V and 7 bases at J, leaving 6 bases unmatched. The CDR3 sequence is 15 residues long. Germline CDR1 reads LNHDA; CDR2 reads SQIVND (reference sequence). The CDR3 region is CASSIGTGAKNEQFF. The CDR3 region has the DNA TGTGCCAGTAGTATCGGGACAGGGGCAAAGAATGAGCAGTTCTTC.

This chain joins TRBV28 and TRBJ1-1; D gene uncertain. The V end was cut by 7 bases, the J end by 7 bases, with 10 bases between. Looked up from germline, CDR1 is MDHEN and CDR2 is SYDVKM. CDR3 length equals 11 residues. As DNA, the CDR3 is TGTGCCAGCACCTCGGGGATTGAAGCTTTCTTT. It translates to CASTSGIEAFF.

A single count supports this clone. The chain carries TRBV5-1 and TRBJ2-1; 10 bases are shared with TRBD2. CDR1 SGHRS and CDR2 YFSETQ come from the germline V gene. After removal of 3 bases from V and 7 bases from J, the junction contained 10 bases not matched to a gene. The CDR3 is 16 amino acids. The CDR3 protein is CASSSNQGLAFNEQFF. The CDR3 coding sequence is TGCGCCAGCAGCTCTAATCAGGGACTAGCGTTTAATGAGCAGTTCTTC.

This CDR3 reads CASSPDRDNNEQFF. The CDR3 nucleotides are TGCGCCAGCAGCCCGGACAGGGACAACAATGAGCAGTTCTTC. The rearrangement uses TRBV5-1 and TRBJ2-1, with 8 bases that match TRBD1. Germline assignment: CDR1 SGHRS and CDR2 YFSETQ. The CDR3 consists of 14 residues. V gave up 4 bases and J gave up 5 bases; unmatched junction bases: 5.

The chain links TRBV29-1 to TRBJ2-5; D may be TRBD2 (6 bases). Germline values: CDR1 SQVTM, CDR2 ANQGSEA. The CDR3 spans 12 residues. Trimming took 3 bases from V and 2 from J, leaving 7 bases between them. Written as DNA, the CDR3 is TGCAGCGTTGAGGCGGGGCAAGAGACCCAGTACTTC. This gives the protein CSVEAGQETQYF.

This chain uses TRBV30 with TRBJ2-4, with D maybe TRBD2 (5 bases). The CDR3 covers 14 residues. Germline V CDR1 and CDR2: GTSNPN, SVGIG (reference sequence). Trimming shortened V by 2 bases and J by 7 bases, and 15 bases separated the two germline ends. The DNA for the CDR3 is TGTGCCTGGAGTTCTAGCCCGACTCTGAACATTCAGTACTTC. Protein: CAWSSSPTLNIQYF.

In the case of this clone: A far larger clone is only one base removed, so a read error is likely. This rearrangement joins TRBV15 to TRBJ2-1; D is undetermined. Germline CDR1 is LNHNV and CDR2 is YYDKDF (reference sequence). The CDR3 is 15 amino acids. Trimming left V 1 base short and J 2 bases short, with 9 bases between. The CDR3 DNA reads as TGTGCCACCAGCAGAGTGAGAGACCCCTACAATGAGCAGTTCTTC. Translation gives CATSRVRDPYNEQFF.

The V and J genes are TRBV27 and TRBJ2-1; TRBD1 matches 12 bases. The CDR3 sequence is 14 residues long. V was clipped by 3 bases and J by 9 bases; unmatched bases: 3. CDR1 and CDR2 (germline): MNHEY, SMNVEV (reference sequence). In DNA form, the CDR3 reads TGTGCCAGCAGTTTTGGGACAGGGGGCGGTGAGCAGTTCTTC. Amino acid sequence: CASSFGTGGGEQFF.

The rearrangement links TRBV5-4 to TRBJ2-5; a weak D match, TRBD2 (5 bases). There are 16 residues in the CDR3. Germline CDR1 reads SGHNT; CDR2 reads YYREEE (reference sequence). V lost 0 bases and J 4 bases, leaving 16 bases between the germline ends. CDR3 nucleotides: TGTGCCAGCAGCTTGGCCGCTCGTGGGAGAGGAGAGACCCAGTACTTC. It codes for CASSLAARGRGETQYF.

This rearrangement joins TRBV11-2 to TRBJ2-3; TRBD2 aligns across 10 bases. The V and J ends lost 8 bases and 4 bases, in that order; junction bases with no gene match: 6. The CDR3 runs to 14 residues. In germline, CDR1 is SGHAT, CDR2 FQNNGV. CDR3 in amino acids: CASGEREGPDTQYF. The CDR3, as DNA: TGTGCCAGCGGTGAGCGGGAGGGCCCAGATACGCAGTATTTT.

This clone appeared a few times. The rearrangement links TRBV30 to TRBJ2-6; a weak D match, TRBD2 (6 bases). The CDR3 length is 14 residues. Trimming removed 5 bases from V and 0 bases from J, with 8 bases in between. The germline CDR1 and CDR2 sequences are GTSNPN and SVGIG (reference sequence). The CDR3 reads CAWRESSGANVLTF. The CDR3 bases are TGTGCCTGGCGGGAGAGCTCTGGGGCCAACGTCCTGACTTTC.

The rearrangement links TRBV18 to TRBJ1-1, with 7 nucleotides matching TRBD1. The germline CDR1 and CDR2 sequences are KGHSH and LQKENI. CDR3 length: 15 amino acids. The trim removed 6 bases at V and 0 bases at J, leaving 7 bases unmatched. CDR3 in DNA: TGTGCCAGCTCTGACCCGGGACAGATGAACACTGAAGCTTTCTTT. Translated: CASSDPGQMNTEAFF. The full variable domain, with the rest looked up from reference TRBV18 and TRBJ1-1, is NAGVMQNPRHLVRRRGQEARLRCSPMKGHSHVYWYRQLPEEGLKFMVYLQKENIIDESGMPKERFSAEFPKEGPSILRIQQVVRGDSAAYFCASSDPGQMNTEAFFGQGTRLTVV.

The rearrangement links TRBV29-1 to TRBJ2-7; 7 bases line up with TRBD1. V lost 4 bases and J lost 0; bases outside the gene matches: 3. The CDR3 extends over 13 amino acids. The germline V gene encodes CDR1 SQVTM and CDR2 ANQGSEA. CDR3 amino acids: CSVGQGHSYEQYF. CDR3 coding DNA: TGCAGCGTTGGACAGGGACACTCCTACGAGCAGTACTTC.

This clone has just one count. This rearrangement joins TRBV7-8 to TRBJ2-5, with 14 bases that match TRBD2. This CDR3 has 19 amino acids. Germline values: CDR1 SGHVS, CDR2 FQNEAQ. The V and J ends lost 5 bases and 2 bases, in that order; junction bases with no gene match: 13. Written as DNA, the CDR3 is TGTGCCAGCAGCCAACACGGGACTAGCGGGAGAGTGAGGCAAGAGACCCAGTACTTC. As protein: CASSQHGTSGRVRQETQYF. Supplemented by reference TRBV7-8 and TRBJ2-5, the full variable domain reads GAGVSQSPRYKVAKRGQDVALRCDPISGHVSLFWYQQALGQGPEFLTYFQNEAQLDKSGLPSDRFFAERPEGSVSTLKIQRTQQEDSAVYLCASSQHGTSGRVRQETQYFGPGTRLLVL.

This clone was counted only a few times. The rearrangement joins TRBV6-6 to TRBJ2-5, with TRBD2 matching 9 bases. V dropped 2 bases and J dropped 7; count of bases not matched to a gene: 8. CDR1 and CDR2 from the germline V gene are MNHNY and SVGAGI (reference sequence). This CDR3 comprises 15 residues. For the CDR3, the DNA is TGTGCCAGCAGTTACCCTGCTAGCGGGATTGGGACCCAGTACTTC. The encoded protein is CASSYPASGIGTQYF.

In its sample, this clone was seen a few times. The DNA of the CDR3 is TGTGCCAGCAGCTTATTGGGGGGATTTAACACCGGGGAGCTGTTTTTT. Translating gives CASSLLGGFNTGELFF. This chain joins TRBV7-6 and TRBJ2-2, with D possibly being TRBD2 (6 bases). CDR1 is SGHVS and CDR2 is FNYEAQ in the germline V gene. The CDR3 length is 16 residues. Between the trimmed V and J ends, which lost 2 bases and 2 bases, there was a span of 12 bases.

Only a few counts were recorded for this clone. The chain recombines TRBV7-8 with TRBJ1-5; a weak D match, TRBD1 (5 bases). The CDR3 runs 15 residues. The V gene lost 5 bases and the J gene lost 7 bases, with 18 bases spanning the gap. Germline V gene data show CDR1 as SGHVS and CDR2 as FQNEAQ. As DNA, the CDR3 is TGTGCCAGCAGCCTCGCGGGGGGGTTGGGACAGCCCCAGCATTTT. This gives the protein CASSLAGGLGQPQHF.

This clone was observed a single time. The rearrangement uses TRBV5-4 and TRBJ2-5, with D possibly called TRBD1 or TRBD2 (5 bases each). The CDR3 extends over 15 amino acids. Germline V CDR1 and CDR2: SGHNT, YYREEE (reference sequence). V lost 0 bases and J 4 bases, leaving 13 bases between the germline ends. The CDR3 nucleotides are TGTGCCAGCAGCTTGGTAGCCGGGACGGGAGAGACCCAGTACTTC. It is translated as CASSLVAGTGETQYF.

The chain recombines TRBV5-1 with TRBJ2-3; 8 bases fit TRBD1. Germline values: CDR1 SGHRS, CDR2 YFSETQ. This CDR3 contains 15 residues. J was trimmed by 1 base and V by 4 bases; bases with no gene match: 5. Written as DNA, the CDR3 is TGCGCCAGCAGCGGAGACAGGGGTGGCACAGATACGCAGTATTTT. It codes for CASSGDRGGTDTQYF.

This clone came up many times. The CDR3 protein is CASSLRGETVGNQPQHF. CDR3 sequence (DNA): TGTGCCAGCAGTCTCAGGGGGGAGACAGTAGGCAATCAGCCCCAGCATTTT. The chain combines TRBV28 with TRBJ1-5; 7 bases agree with TRBD1. Per the germline V gene, CDR1 is MDHEN and CDR2 is SYDVKM. V was clipped by 5 bases and J by 2 bases; unmatched bases: 12. The CDR3 is 17 residues long.

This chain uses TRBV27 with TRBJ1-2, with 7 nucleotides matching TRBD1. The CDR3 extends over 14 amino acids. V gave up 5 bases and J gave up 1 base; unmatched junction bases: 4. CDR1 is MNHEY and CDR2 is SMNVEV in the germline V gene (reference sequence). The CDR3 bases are TGTGCCAGCAGTCGGGACAGCCTTAACTATGGCTACACCTTC. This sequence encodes CASSRDSLNYGYTF.

DNA of the CDR3: TGTGCCAGTAGTATGGCAGGCGTCCGCAACGAGCAGTACTTC. Translated: CASSMAGVRNEQYF. This chain connects TRBV19 to TRBJ2-7, with D unresolved. Germline CDR1 LNHDA, CDR2 SQIVND (reference sequence). The CDR3 spans 14 residues. V shed 3 bases and J shed 5 bases, with 14 bases lying between them.

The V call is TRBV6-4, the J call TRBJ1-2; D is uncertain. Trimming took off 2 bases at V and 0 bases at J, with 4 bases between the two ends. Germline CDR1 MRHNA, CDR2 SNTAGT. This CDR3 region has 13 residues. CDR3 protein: CASSDRPNYGYTF. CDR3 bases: TGTGCCAGCAGTGACAGGCCTAACTATGGCTACACCTTC.

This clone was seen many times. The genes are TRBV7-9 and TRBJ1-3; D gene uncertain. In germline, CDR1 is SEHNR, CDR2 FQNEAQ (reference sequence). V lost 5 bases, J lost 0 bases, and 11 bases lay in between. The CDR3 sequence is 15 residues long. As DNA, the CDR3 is TGTGCCAGCAGCGCCTCAGAATTCTCTGGAAACACCATATATTTT. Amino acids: CASSASEFSGNTIYF.

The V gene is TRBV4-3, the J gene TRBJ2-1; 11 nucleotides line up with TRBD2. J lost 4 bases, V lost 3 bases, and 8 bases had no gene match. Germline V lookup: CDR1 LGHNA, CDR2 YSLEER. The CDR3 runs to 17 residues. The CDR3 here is CASSHYAGLADYNEQFF. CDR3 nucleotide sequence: TGCGCCAGCAGCCACTACGCGGGACTAGCGGATTACAATGAGCAGTTCTTC.

CDR3 loop: CASKEGKYEQYF. CDR3 coding DNA: TGTGCCAGCAAGGAGGGGAAGTACGAGCAGTACTTC. V gene TRBV28 combines with J gene TRBJ2-7; perhaps TRBD2 as D (6 bases). Germline V lookup: CDR1 MDHEN, CDR2 SYDVKM. Trimming stripped 7 bases from V and 4 bases from J, with 11 bases between. The CDR3 sequence is 12 residues long.